The 26 T cell receptor beta chains given below trace back to one sample, sequenced in a study of T cell responses to AZD1222 COVID-19 vaccine. Only in-frame clones appear in the TCRdb table, and some are missing; sequencing was by immunoSEQ multiplex PCR. Seen here are roughly 80,000 clones, roughly 87% observed once, and the top ten hold around 5.1%. The sequencing here drew on peripheral blood, taken on day 0 of MenACWY control vaccination. The source is an adult in good health.

This clone was picked up many times. Distinct nucleotide sequences in the sample also encode this CDR3. The chain employs TRBV30 and TRBJ2-5; TRBD2 might be the D (6 bases). The germline V gene encodes CDR1 GTSNPN and CDR2 SVGIG (reference sequence). V was pared by 3 bases and J by 4 bases, with 9 bases between. This CDR3 is 12 amino acids long. In DNA, the CDR3 is TGTGCCTGGAGGGGACTGGCAGAGACCCAGTACTTC. It is translated as CAWRGLAETQYF.

The rearrangement uses TRBV11-1 and TRBJ1-6, with 7 bases matching TRBD1. The CDR3 consists of 15 residues. Germline V lookup: CDR1 SGHAT, CDR2 FQDESV (reference sequence). V was clipped by 1 base and J by 7 bases; unmatched bases: 4. CDR3 sequence (DNA): TGTGCCAGCAGCTTAGACCGGACAGGAAATTCACCCCTCCACTTT. It encodes CASSLDRTGNSPLHF.

The rearrangement joins TRBV5-1 to TRBJ2-7, with 8 bases identical to TRBD2. There are 17 residues in the CDR3. Trimming removed 4 bases from V and 0 bases from J; junction bases left unmatched: 12. Germline V lookup: CDR1 SGHRS, CDR2 YFSETQ. In DNA form, the CDR3 reads TGCGCCAGCAGCCCTACCCTGGCGGGGGGCACCTCCTACGAGCAGTACTTC. Its translation: CASSPTLAGGTSYEQYF.

As for this clone: At the DNA level, this CDR3 is encoded by other sequences in the same sample as well. The V and J genes are TRBV9 and TRBJ1-5; D might be TRBD1 (6 bases). Germline V gene sequence: CDR1 SGDLS, CDR2 YYNGEE. CDR3 size: 15 residues. Trimming stripped 0 bases from V and 6 bases from J, with 13 bases between. The CDR3 sequence: CASSVEGGFGQPQHF. CDR3 coding DNA: TGTGCCAGCAGCGTAGAGGGGGGGTTCGGTCAGCCCCAGCATTTT.

This clone was seen just once. As DNA, the CDR3 is TGTGCCAGCAGCACGGGACAGGTGAACACTGAAGCTTTCTTT. It codes for CASSTGQVNTEAFF. The V gene is TRBV11-3, the J gene TRBJ1-1; 8 bases are shared with TRBD1. Germline V gene data show CDR1 as SGHNT and CDR2 as YENEEA. CDR3 length equals 14 residues. Trimming at V came to 5 bases and at J to 0 bases, leaving 2 bases not matched to a gene.

The chain has TRBV7-2 and TRBJ2-1; TRBD2 agrees at 8 bases. CDR1 and CDR2 from the germline V gene are SGHTA and FQGNSA. There are 13 residues in the CDR3. Trimming cost V 1 base and J 9 bases; bases outside gene matches: 2. CDR3 nucleotide sequence: TGTGCCAGCAGCTTAGTCGGGAGGGGTGAGCAGTTCTTC. This sequence encodes CASSLVGRGEQFF. Full variable domain (rest looked up from reference TRBV7-2 and TRBJ2-1): GAGVSQSPSNKVTEKGKDVELRCDPISGHTALYWYRQSLGQGLEFLIYFQGNSAPDKSGLPSDRFSAERTGGSVSTLTIQRTQQEDSAVYLCASSLVGRGEQFFGPGTRLTVL.

The chain couples TRBV6-5 to TRBJ1-1; TRBD1 agrees at 7 bases. Unmatched junction bases numbered 6, after V lost 8 bases and J lost 6 bases. Looked up from germline, CDR1 is MNHEY and CDR2 is SVGAGI. The CDR3 extends over 12 amino acids. DNA for the CDR3: TGTGCCAGCCAGACAGGGTCCGCTGAAGCTTTCTTT. Protein sequence: CASQTGSAEAFF.

The chain joins TRBV2 to TRBJ1-2; D not certain. The CDR3 is 13 residues long. The germline V gene has CDR1 SNHLY and CDR2 FYNNEI. V shed 2 bases and J shed 0 bases, with 4 bases lying between them. The CDR3 region has the DNA TGTGCCAGCAGTGAACAAGCTAACTATGGCTACACCTTC. Translated: CASSEQANYGYTF.

The CDR3 protein is CASSLARTGIGTGELFF. The DNA for the CDR3 is TGTGCCAGCAGCTTAGCGAGGACAGGGATAGGAACCGGGGAGCTGTTTTTT. The chain is built from TRBV7-6 and TRBJ2-2, with TRBD1 identical over 8 bases. Germline loops: CDR1 SGHVS, CDR2 FNYEAQ. This CDR3 comprises 17 residues. With 0 bases clipped from V and 5 bases from J, the junction kept 8 bases outside the gene matches.

V and J are TRBV3-1 (or the pseudogene TRBV3-2) and TRBJ2-7; TRBD2 aligns across 11 bases. This CDR3 contains 15 residues. Per the germline V gene, CDR1 is LGHDT and CDR2 is YNNKEL (reference sequence). With 4 bases clipped from V and 9 bases from J, the junction kept 11 bases outside the gene matches. The CDR3 DNA follows: TGTGCCAGCAGCCTCAAAGGGGCTAGCGGGGGGTCGCAGTACTTC. Protein product: CASSLKGASGGSQYF.

V and J are TRBV3-1 (or the pseudogene TRBV3-2) and TRBJ2-3; possibly TRBD2 for D (7 bases). Germline V CDR1 and CDR2: LGHDT, YNNKEL (reference sequence). The CDR3 has 15 residues. Trimming removed 1 base at V and 6 bases at J, with 14 bases between. CDR3 coding DNA: TGTGCCAGCAGCCAAGGGGGGCGGGGGTTCGATACGCAGTATTTT. Translation: CASSQGGRGFDTQYF.

This clone came up once. The same CDR3 can be traced to other DNA sequences in this sample. V usage is TRBV5-1 and J usage is TRBJ2-5; unclear D gene. The ends were cut back, 3 bases at V and 1 base at J, with 13 bases in the middle. This CDR3 has 15 amino acids. Germline V gene sequence: CDR1 SGHRS, CDR2 YFSETQ. CDR3 bases: TGCGCCAGCAGCTCGATGGGCCAGATCCAAGAGACCCAGTACTTC. Protein: CASSSMGQIQETQYF.

The V gene is TRBV2, the J gene TRBJ1-1; D might be TRBD1 (5 bases). Germline-derived CDR1 and CDR2 are SNHLY and FYNNEI. Trimming took off 6 bases at V and 3 bases at J, with 23 bases between the two ends. The CDR3 is 17 residues long. This chain's CDR3 is CASRLVLRVDGDTEAFF. Written as DNA, the CDR3 is TGTGCCAGCAGGCTCGTTCTCAGGGTCGACGGGGACACTGAAGCTTTCTTT.

The CDR3 sequence: CASSLSRQSYGYTF. CDR3 DNA sequence: TGTGCCAGCAGTTTATCCAGACAGAGCTATGGCTACACCTTC. The V gene is TRBV27, the J gene TRBJ1-2; TRBD1 is a possible D gene (5 bases). Trimming removed 0 bases from V and 4 bases from J, with 9 bases in between. CDR1 and CDR2 (germline): MNHEY, SMNVEV (reference sequence). The CDR3 runs to 14 residues.

Turning to this clone: The same CDR3 is also encoded by other DNA sequences in this sample. The rearrangement uses TRBV12-3 or TRBV12-4 and TRBJ1-1; D might be TRBD1 (5 bases). V was pared by 6 bases and J by 1 base, with 9 bases between. The CDR3 is 13 residues long. CDR3 coding DNA: TGTGCCAGCAGCTTGGGGGGGAACACTGAAGCTTTCTTT. Protein product: CASSLGGNTEAFF.

V gene TRBV4-2 combines with J gene TRBJ2-6, with D perhaps TRBD1 or TRBD2 (6 bases each). CDR1 is LGHNA and CDR2 is YNFKEQ in the germline V gene. V lost 2 bases, J lost 2 bases, and 19 bases lay in between. The CDR3 is made up of 19 amino acids. The CDR3 sequence: CASSQRGDGGLAGANVLTF. In DNA, the CDR3 is TGTGCCAGCAGCCAAAGGGGGGATGGGGGTTTGGCTGGGGCCAACGTCCTGACTTTC.

The chain joins TRBV6-5 to TRBJ2-7, with a possible D match to TRBD2 (6 bases). Looked up from germline, CDR1 is MNHEY and CDR2 is SVGAGI. The CDR3 has 14 residues. Trimming removed 1 base from V and 5 bases from J, with 12 bases in between. The CDR3 nucleotides are TGTGCCAGCAGTTACTTCGGGGCGGGGAACGAGCAGTACTTC. Translation: CASSYFGAGNEQYF.

The chain couples TRBV5-5 to TRBJ1-5, with D possibly matching TRBD1 (5 bases). V was shortened by 2 bases and J by 6 bases, with 15 bases between the two germline ends. The CDR3 is 15 residues long. Per the germline V gene, CDR1 is SGHKS and CDR2 is YYEKEE (reference sequence). The CDR3 loop reads CASSFSGTLSQPQHF. The CDR3 DNA reads TGTGCCAGCAGCTTCTCAGGGACCCTTAGTCAGCCCCAGCATTTT.

This chain joins TRBV7-7 and TRBJ2-6, with 11 nucleotides matching TRBD1. From germline, CDR1 is SSHAT and CDR2 FNYEAQ (reference sequence). This CDR3 spans 17 amino acids. Here the CDR3 DNA reads TGTGCTAGCGGGGACGGGACAGGGGGCTCTGGGGCCAACGTCCTGACTTTC. It codes for CASGDGTGGSGANVLTF.

This chain links TRBV21-1 with TRBJ1-6; the table's D gene call, TRBD1, was not cross checked with the DNA. TRBV21-1 is a pseudogene locus. There are 20 residues in the CDR3. In DNA form, the CDR3 reads TGTGCCAGCAGCAAAGGTGGCAGAAGCTCAGGGCGGTCCTATAATTCACCCCTCCACTTT. Translated: CASSKGGRSSGRSYNSPLHF.

CDR3: CAITRGGAYEQYF. Written as DNA, the CDR3 is TGTGCCATCACTCGCGGGGGGGCCTACGAGCAGTACTTC. The chain carries TRBV28 and TRBJ2-7; TRBD2 aligns across 9 bases. V shed 10 bases, J shed 2 bases, and the junction held 6 bases outside the gene matches. CDR3 length equals 13 residues. CDR1 MDHEN and CDR2 SYDVKM come from the germline V gene. The full variable domain, with the rest looked up from reference TRBV28 and TRBJ2-7, is DVKVTQSSRYLVKRTGEKVFLECVQDMDHENMFWYRQDPGLGLRLIYFSYDVKMKEKGDIPEGYSVSREKKERFSLILESASTNQTSMYLCAITRGGAYEQYFGPGTRLTVT.

The V gene is TRBV4-1, the J gene TRBJ2-3; 8 nucleotides line up with TRBD1. Germline CDR1 and CDR2: MGHRA and YSYEKL. The CDR3 loop spans 15 amino acids. Trimming removed 1 base from V and 2 bases from J; junction bases left unmatched: 2. CDR3 in DNA: TGCGCCAGCAGCCAAGGACAGGGGCACACAGATACGCAGTATTTT. The encoded protein is CASSQGQGHTDTQYF.

This clone showed up just once. The chain employs TRBV3-1 (or the pseudogene TRBV3-2) and TRBJ2-7, with TRBD1 identical over 8 bases. CDR3 length: 16 residues. Germline loops: CDR1 LGHDT, CDR2 YNNKEL (reference sequence). V gave up 1 base and J gave up 0 bases; unmatched junction bases: 5. The CDR3 region is CASSQVAGQGSYEQYF. CDR3 in DNA: TGTGCCAGCAGCCAAGTAGCTGGACAGGGCTCCTACGAGCAGTACTTC.

This clone was recorded only once. Other DNA sequences in the same sample also yield this CDR3. The rearrangement joins TRBV5-4 to TRBJ2-1; D might be TRBD2 (6 bases). The CDR3 spans 15 residues. Germline assignment: CDR1 SGHNT and CDR2 YYREEE (reference sequence). V was shortened by 0 bases and J by 1 base, with 8 bases between the two germline ends. In DNA form, the CDR3 reads TGTGCCAGCAGCTTGGGTGGGGGGTCCTACAATGAGCAGTTCTTC. Protein sequence: CASSLGGGSYNEQFF.

CDR3 region: CASSPRMTGYGYTF. The DNA for the CDR3 is TGTGCCAGCAGCCCCCGTATGACGGGGTATGGCTACACCTTC. The chain has TRBV7-6 and TRBJ1-2, with D unresolved. Germline V CDR1 and CDR2: SGHVS, FNYEAQ. The V and J ends lost 5 bases and 5 bases respectively, with 15 bases between them. This CDR3 contains 14 residues.

V and J are TRBV6-5 and TRBJ2-7, with D possibly being TRBD2 (5 bases). V was pared by 5 bases and J by 0 bases, with 11 bases between. Germline lookup yields CDR1 MNHEY and CDR2 SVGAGI. The CDR3 runs to 14 residues. CDR3 loop: CASSMSGSSYEQYF. The CDR3 DNA is TGTGCCAGCAGTATGTCGGGGAGCTCCTACGAGCAGTACTTC.